This T cell receptor beta chain was identified in a study of blood T cells in healthy people across ages (dated by TCRdb to about 2015). Study-wide context: In model experiments, template switching captured about one uniquely barcoded TCR beta cDNA molecule for every two T cells. To avoid experimental bias, donors of different ages were randomly spread across the sequencing lanes. Two additional independent replicas of 1 million unique cDNA reads from the same blood draw were analyzed for two donors (one aged 18 to 29 and one aged 80 or older). The donors were split into four age groups: young (average about 15 years), middle-aged (about 40), aged (around 67) and long-lived (roughly 77). To track age-related changes in TCR beta repertoire diversity, the study relied on deep sequencing normalized with unique cDNA molecular identifiers. Overall study outcomes, separate from this receptor: Because donor CMV infection status was unknown, age-related changes in expanded clonotypes were potentially confounded. As age increased, observed TCR beta diversity per million T cells dropped in a roughly linear way, and a significant reduction was already evident by age around 41. Compared with the aged group, the long-lived group had more naive CD4+ T cells, fewer expanded clones and increased TCR diversity, suggesting age selection. Estimates of total diversity based on one million sequenced T cells were considered lower bounds and underestimates. Conclusive comparison of naive and antigen-experienced compartments was prevented by the profiling of bulk unsorted PBMCs. A strong correlation was found between observed TCR beta diversity and the percentage of naive T cells measured by flow cytometry.

Donors were 39 systemically healthy Caucasian individuals from Russia aged about 6 to 100 years. Each donor gave about 9.7 milliliters of peripheral blood, drawn into EDTA-treated Vacutainer tubes. Ficoll-Paque density-gradient centrifugation was used to isolate PBMCs, with at least 7 million obtained per sample. Total RNA was extracted from PBMCs with Trizol reagent, with at least 5 micrograms obtained per sample. The percentages of naive CD45RAhigh/CD27high T cells were determined by flow cytometry on a PBMC aliquot from every donor. To prepare the library, 5' RACE was applied. The instrument given in TCRdb is Illumina HiSeq 2500. A second PCR of roughly 7 to 11 cycles was performed with a sample-barcoded 5' primer and a J-beta primer mix. A template-switch 5' adaptor carrying 12 random nucleotides introduced a unique molecular identifier onto each TCR beta cDNA molecule. At least 2.5 million CDR3-containing paired-end reads were obtained from each sample. All of the RNA was converted into first-strand cDNA using the Mint cDNA synthesis kit, with a TRBC-specific oligonucleotide serving as the primer. All cDNA was treated with uracil-DNA glycosylase and then went through a first 18-cycle PCR with the universal primers M1SS and BC2_uni_R. As for the original processing: For normalization, 1 million high-quality reads, each with a distinct molecular identifier, were randomly selected from each sample. Reads sharing molecular identifiers were discarded rather than binned into consensus sequences. MiTCR, with a Q25 quality threshold and the strictest error-elimination algorithm, was used for CDR3 identification, clonotype clustering and error correction. A nonparametric unseen species model with Euler transformation was used to estimate a lower bound on total TCR beta diversity. In-frame beta chains were kept once TCRdb had trimmed the public reads at Q25 with fastp and called clones with MiXCR. Merged by CDR3 protein, the rows form single entries marked with the most common genes and DNA. TCRdb's processing, not the study's, gives the V and J calls here. The sample table lists 1.5 million or so distinct CDR3 sequences, 42% of them with a count of one. The ten largest clonotypes hold less than 8% of the sample.

Including cysteine and phenylalanine, the CDR3 has 15 amino acids. Solely the CDR3 DNA is kept, with 45 bases framed from the first base. In the germline V gene (reference sequence), CDR1 corresponds to SEHNR and CDR2 to FQNEAQ. V gives up 2 bases and J gives up 4 bases, and the segment between their germline ends measures 14 bases. Turning to this clonotype: What this receptor recognizes is not known. Base qualities were left out, and no much larger clone turns up one base away.

Sequenced input: blood. This TCR came from a woman aged 18-29 years in good health. This chain joins TRBV7-9 to TRBJ1-1; confidence is insufficient to name the D gene. The DNA sequence is given as TGTGCCAGCAGCTTAATAGGCCGGTCTGGCACTGAAGCTTTCTTT. Its protein product is CASSLIGRSGTEAFF.